Listed here are 10 T cell receptor beta chains from one sample, sequenced in a study of blood T cells in healthy people across ages. For the second PCR, which ran for roughly 6 to 12 cycles, a sample-barcoded 5' primer and a J-beta primer mix were used. TCRdb analysed the 5' RACE reads with MiXCR anew, one entry per CDR3 protein. The sample has about 930,000 distinct CDR3 sequences, almost 30% seen once. A further study also used this sample, focusing on T cells of mothers and their children.

Sequences were obtained from blood. These receptors were obtained from a middle-aged woman in good health.

V gene TRBV7-9 combines with J gene TRBJ1-2, with 7 bases identical to TRBD1. Per germline, CDR1 SEHNR and CDR2 FQNEAQ (reference sequence). V was pared by 5 bases and J by 5 bases, with 8 bases of the junction left unmatched. CDR3 length equals 14 residues. CDR3 in amino acids: CASSPTGTTYGYTF. CDR3 nucleotides: TGTGCCAGCAGCCCGACAGGGACTACTTATGGCTACACCTTC.

This clonotype appeared many times. The CDR3 reads CASSVRSHNEQFF. DNA of the CDR3: TGTGCCAGCAGTGTACGGTCCCACAATGAGCAGTTCTTC. V and J are TRBV2 and TRBJ2-1; D is unclear. Trimming removed 4 bases from V and 5 bases from J, with 9 bases in between. CDR1 and CDR2 (germline): SNHLY, FYNNEI. The CDR3 is 13 amino acids.

The rearrangement uses TRBV20-1 and TRBJ1-5; TRBD1 is a possible D gene (6 bases). The CDR3 loop spans 18 amino acids. Trimming cost V 1 base and J 2 bases, with 21 bases left between them. Germline V lookup: CDR1 DFQATT, CDR2 SNEGSKA (reference sequence). CDR3: CSARAARQVGYGNQPQHF. CDR3 nucleotides: TGCAGTGCTAGAGCCGCACGACAGGTAGGATATGGCAATCAGCCCCAGCATTTT.

This clonotype was counted ten times or more. The chain recombines TRBV6-5 with TRBJ2-7, with a tentative D call TRBD2 (5 bases). Germline V gives CDR1 MNHEY, CDR2 SVGAGI. The ends were cut back, 5 bases at V and 1 base at J, with 18 bases in the middle. The CDR3 consists of 16 residues. CDR3: CASSRPQRVGSYEQYF. The CDR3 DNA follows: TGTGCCAGCAGTCGCCCCCAGAGGGTTGGTTCCTACGAGCAGTACTTC.

The chain joins TRBV29-1 to TRBJ1-1; the D is unclear. CDR1 SQVTM and CDR2 ANQGSEA come from the germline V gene. The CDR3 spans 14 residues. The V and J ends lost 7 bases and 1 base respectively, with 16 bases between them. For the CDR3, the DNA is TGCAGCGGATCCATCCTAATCTCGAACACTGAAGCTTTCTTT. This translates into CSGSILISNTEAFF.

In DNA, the CDR3 is TGCGCCAGCAGCCAAAACAGGGATAATGAGCAGTTCTTC. It specifies CASSQNRDNEQFF. The chain joins TRBV4-1 to TRBJ2-1; D perhaps matches TRBD1 (6 bases). With 2 bases removed from V and 7 bases from J, the gap between germline ends came to 9 bases. CDR1 is MGHRA and CDR2 is YSYEKL in the germline V gene. The CDR3 has 13 residues.

This clonotype has only a few counts. A read error is possible here, since a much larger clone lies one base away. This CDR3 reads CASNSTGGNGYEQFF. For the CDR3, the DNA is TGTGCCAGCAACTCGACAGGGGGCAATGGTTATGAGCAGTTCTTC. The chain uses TRBV7-3 and TRBJ2-1, with TRBD1 matching 10 bases. With V trimmed by 7 bases and J by 8 bases, 11 bases remained unmatched. The germline V gene encodes CDR1 SGHTA and CDR2 FQGTGA. The length of the CDR3 is 15 residues.

Comments on this clonotype: Since a much larger clone is just one base distant, this may be a read error. The rearrangement uses TRBV6-5 and TRBJ1-2; weak D call: TRBD1 (6 bases). V was pared by 6 bases and J by 8 bases, with 22 bases between. In germline, CDR1 is MNHEY, CDR2 SVGAGI. The CDR3 totals 15 residues. Written as DNA, the CDR3 is TGTGCCAGCAGGCGTACAGGGTCCCTCAGGAGGGGCTACACCTTC. It translates to CASRRTGSLRRGYTF.

This clonotype was detected only a few times. CDR3 sequence: CSAGGYLGYTF. Here the CDR3 DNA reads TGCAGCGCAGGGGGTTATCTCGGCTACACCTTC. The chain has TRBV29-1 and TRBJ1-2, with TRBD1 matching over 7 bases. The CDR3 contains 11 residues. J gave up 8 bases and V 7 bases, and 7 bases lay outside the gene matches. From germline, CDR1 is SQVTM and CDR2 ANQGSEA.

This clonotype was recorded at least ten times. The V call is TRBV20-1, the J call TRBJ2-2; TRBD1 agrees at 7 bases. Trimming cost V 3 bases and J 6 bases; bases outside gene matches: 7. CDR3 length: 14 residues. Germline V gene lookup returns CDR1 DFQATT and CDR2 SNEGSKA (reference sequence). The CDR3 DNA reads TGCAGTGCTAGGAGACAGGGATTCTCCGGGGAGCTGTTTTTT. Translation gives CSARRQGFSGELFF.